A single sample is the source of the 7 T cell receptor beta chains below, sequenced in a study of OX40 agonist ivuxolimab in advanced cancers. The protocol was immunoSEQ multiplex PCR, while the TCRdb copy is restricted to in-frame clones and leaves out a portion. The sample shows 77,000 or so clones, around 93% of them seen only once. The specimen was CD4+ or CD8+ T cells sorted from blood, collected in a trial of the OX40 agonist ivuxolimab. Receptor source: an adult with an advanced solid tumor such as melanoma, head and neck, liver or kidney cancer.

The chain combines TRBV25-1 with TRBJ2-1, with D unresolved. Trimming shortened V by 2 bases and J by 5 bases, and 7 bases separated the two germline ends. CDR3 length equals 13 residues. Per germline, CDR1 MGHDK and CDR2 SYGVNS. CDR3 amino acids: CASSEQADNEQFF. The CDR3 DNA reads as TGTGCCAGCAGTGAACAGGCAGACAATGAGCAGTTCTTC. Combining the CDR3 with reference TRBV25-1 and TRBJ2-1 gives the whole variable domain EADIYQTPRYLVIGTGKKITLECSQTMGHDKMYWYQQDPGMELHLIHYSYGVNSTEKGDLSSESTVSRIRTEHFPLTLESARPSHTSQYLCASSEQADNEQFFGPGTRLTVL.

V usage is TRBV4-2 and J usage is TRBJ2-1; either TRBD1 or TRBD2 may supply D (5 bases each). The CDR3 has 16 residues. Germline CDR1 LGHNA, CDR2 YNFKEQ. V lost 3 bases, J lost 3 bases, and 15 bases lay in between. The CDR3: CASSQGVGAHYNEQFF. CDR3 nucleotide sequence: TGTGCCAGCAGCCAGGGGGTAGGGGCCCACTACAATGAGCAGTTCTTC.

This clone came up once. This rearrangement joins TRBV11-2 to TRBJ1-2; D ambiguous. Trimming shortened V by 1 base and J by 4 bases, and 10 bases separated the two germline ends. The V gene's germline CDR1 is SGHAT and CDR2 FQNNGV. This CDR3 contains 14 residues. The CDR3 DNA follows: TGTGCCAGCAGCTTAGTATTCGAGGGCTATGGCTACACCTTC. Translating it yields CASSLVFEGYGYTF.

The table lists this clone with a few counts. V usage is TRBV18 and J usage is TRBJ1-1; a weak D match, TRBD1 (5 bases). Germline CDR1 KGHSH, CDR2 LQKENI. V lost 3 bases to trimming and J lost 3 bases, with 8 bases between them. The CDR3 has 13 amino acids. CDR3 region: CASSPGRYTEAFF. For the CDR3, the DNA is TGTGCCAGCTCACCGGGACGTTACACTGAAGCTTTCTTT.

This chain joins TRBV30 and TRBJ1-1; D uncertain. Trimming removed 7 bases from V and 2 bases from J, with 11 bases in between. This CDR3 contains 12 residues. The germline CDR1 and CDR2 sequences are GTSNPN and SVGIG (reference sequence). The CDR3 DNA sequence: TGTGCCTTGGGAGCTATCAACACTGAAGCTTTCTTT. Translated, it gives CALGAINTEAFF. The full variable domain, in which reference TRBV30 and TRBJ1-1 provide the parts outside the CDR3, is SQTIHQWPATLVQPVGSPLSLECTVEGTSNPNLYWYRQAAGRGLQLLFYSVGIGQISSEVPQNLSASRPQDRQFILSSKKLLLSDSGFYLCALGAINTEAFFGQGTRLTVV.

The chain recombines TRBV27 with TRBJ2-2, with D maybe TRBD1 (6 bases). This CDR3 has 14 amino acids. Germline loops: CDR1 MNHEY, CDR2 SMNVEV (reference sequence). Trimming cost V 2 bases and J 4 bases, with 8 bases left between them. For the CDR3, the DNA is TGTGCCAGCAGTTTAGGGGGCCGCACCGGGGAGCTGTTTTTT. It is translated as CASSLGGRTGELFF.

The J gene is TRBJ2-5, the V gene TRBV19, with D unresolved. The CDR3 sequence is 14 residues long. Trimming cost V 2 bases and J 2 bases, with 9 bases left between them. The germline V gene has CDR1 LNHDA and CDR2 SQIVND (reference sequence). The CDR3 bases are TGTGCCAGTAGTATACGCCAGGAGCAAGAGACCCAGTACTTC. Protein sequence: CASSIRQEQETQYF.